This TCR beta chain derives from a study of blood T cell repertoires in COVID-19. V lost 1 base and J 0 bases, leaving 13 bases between the germline ends. Per germline, CDR1 SGDLS and CDR2 YYNGEE. The CDR3 consists of 16 residues. Data came from immunoSEQ multiplex PCR; TCRdb stores just in-frame clones and leaves some out. The sample has over 250,000 clones, 70% to 90% seen once. Participant reports of clinical history set cohort assignment. This sequence joins TRBV9 and TRBJ1-1, with D maybe TRBD1 (5 bases). The specimen was PBMCs or T cells enriched from blood (not recorded which). This clonotype was sampled from a woman in her twenties or thirties who had recovered from COVID-19. The CDR3 DNA sequence: TGTGCCAGCAGCGTATTCGGGGAGGGGATGAACACTGAAGCTTTCTTT. This gives the protein CASSVFGEGMNTEAFF.